This TCR beta chain was profiled in a study of T-cell reconstitution after alpha-beta-depleted transplantation in children. The CDR3 has 14 amino acids. Germline V gives CDR1 SGHTA, CDR2 FQGNSA. The V end lost 1 base, the J end lost 7 bases, and 13 bases lay between the germline ends. Unique molecular identifiers were incorporated during preparation of the TCRbeta library. TCRdb reprocessed the PCR reads via MiXCR and lists one record per CDR3 protein. The table has 450,000 to 600,000 distinct CDR3 sequences, around 17% seen once. The chain carries TRBV7-2 and TRBJ1-1; D is unresolved. Material: PBMCs from the stem cell graft donor, obtained from the stem cell graft. This sequence originates from a human donor who donated a stem cell graft to a child with acute lymphoblastic leukemia. The CDR3 DNA reads TGTGCCAGCAGCTTAGAGCCCTTCAGCATTGAAGCTTTCTTT. This encodes CASSLEPFSIEAFF.